This TCR beta chain was identified in a study of blood T cell repertoires in COVID-19. Study-wide context: Acute-phase and convalescent COVID-19 samples originated in the United States, Italy and Spain.

J gave up 7 bases and V 6 bases, and 7 bases lay outside the gene matches. The germline gives CDR1 SNHLY, CDR2 FYNNEI. The CDR3 covers 14 residues. Original processing methods: Estimates of nucleated cell counts were drawn from the amplification of reference gene primers. Method: immunoSEQ multiplex PCR; TCRdb's copy keeps in-frame clones and lacks some. V and J calls plus clone size are reproduced from that table; the DNA served to infer D and trimming. The sample holds 65,000 to 90,000 clones; 76% are singletons and the top ten take 16%. This sequence was found in a man between 65 and 80 years old with active or convalescent COVID-19. Sample: peripheral blood. The genes are TRBV2 and TRBJ1-5; 9 bases fit TRBD1. The CDR3 DNA reads as TGTGCCAGCAGACCGGGACAGGGCGTACAGCCCCAGCATTTT. This sequence encodes CASRPGQGVQPQHF.